What follows are 10 T cell receptor beta chains derived from one specimen sequenced in a study of CD8 T cells in Susac syndrome (dated by TCRdb to the late 2010s). The library relied on the immunoSEQ multiplex PCR assay. RNA was extracted using the RNeasy kit, and about 0.5 to 1 microgram was reverse transcribed with random hexamers. TCRdb's own reprocessing of the public reads used fastp at Q25 and MiXCR and kept productive beta chains. Every distinct CDR3 protein forms one entry, paired with its most common genes and DNA. The sample profile shows about 160,000 distinct CDR3 sequences; 93% of them were found once. More than 0.13% of the sample lies in the top ten. Material for sequencing was CD4+ T cells from PBMCs. The receptors were gathered from a human donor in good health.

This chain connects TRBV20-1 to TRBJ1-1; D is perhaps TRBD1 (5 bases). The CDR3 has 16 amino acids. V dropped 0 bases and J dropped 3 bases, with 17 bases sitting between them. Per germline, CDR1 DFQATT and CDR2 SNEGSKA (reference sequence). As DNA, the CDR3 is TGCAGTGCTAGAGACCCGAGCAGGGCTGAGGACACTGAAGCTTTCTTT. Protein: CSARDPSRAEDTEAFF.

V usage is TRBV12-5 and J usage is TRBJ2-7, with D possibly being TRBD2 (7 bases). CDR1 is LGHNT, CDR2 FRNRAP, per germline. The V gene lost 0 bases and the J gene lost 4 bases, with 13 bases spanning the gap. The CDR3 spans 15 residues. In DNA, the CDR3 is TGTGCTAGTGGTTTGGTAGAGGGAGGGGGATACGAGCAGTACTTC. Its protein is CASGLVEGGGYEQYF.

V gene TRBV19 combines with J gene TRBJ1-3, with TRBD1 identical over 10 bases. CDR1 LNHDA and CDR2 SQIVND come from the germline V gene (reference sequence). The CDR3 loop spans 13 amino acids. Trimming removed 8 bases from V and 8 bases from J; junction bases left unmatched: 6. CDR3 bases: TGTGCCAGTGGGGACAGGGGAGGTGACACCATATATTTT. This sequence encodes CASGDRGGDTIYF.

This chain uses TRBV3-1 with TRBJ1-1; D perhaps matches TRBD1 (6 bases). The CDR3 covers 14 residues. V lost 4 bases, J lost 1 base, and 10 bases lay in between. The germline V gene encodes CDR1 LGHDT and CDR2 YNNKEL (reference sequence). CDR3 residues: CASSRLDRNTEAFF. As DNA, the CDR3 is TGTGCCAGCAGCCGCCTGGACAGGAACACTGAAGCTTTCTTT.

The V call is TRBV11-1, the J call TRBJ1-6; the D is unclear. With 1 base removed from V and 9 bases from J, the gap between germline ends came to 4 bases. Germline lookup yields CDR1 SGHAT and CDR2 FQDESV (reference sequence). CDR3 size: 12 residues. The CDR3 is CASSLDRSPLHF. The CDR3 DNA is TGTGCCAGCAGCTTAGACCGTTCACCCCTCCACTTT.

The V call is TRBV3-1, the J call TRBJ2-6; D is unresolved. The germline V and J ends were trimmed by 6 bases and 3 bases, with 3 bases remaining between them. Germline loops: CDR1 LGHDT, CDR2 YNNKEL (reference sequence). The CDR3 extends over 12 amino acids. CDR3 sequence (DNA): TGTGCCAGCAGAGGTGGGGCCAACGTCCTGACTTTC. Protein product: CASRGGANVLTF.

The chain carries TRBV20-1 and TRBJ2-1, with D possibly being TRBD2 (6 bases). The CDR3 loop spans 14 amino acids. Trimming removed 2 bases at V and 5 bases at J, with 13 bases between. From germline, CDR1 is DFQATT and CDR2 SNEGSKA (reference sequence). The CDR3 loop reads CSARQGRGNNEQFF. CDR3 nucleotides: TGCAGTGCTAGACAGGGTCGGGGGAACAATGAGCAGTTCTTC.

The CDR3 DNA is TGTGCCAGCAGTTTCAGTCTGGTAAACACTGAAGCTTTCTTT. Translation gives CASSFSLVNTEAFF. The genes are TRBV28 and TRBJ1-1; no clear D gene. CDR3 length equals 14 residues. Per the germline V gene, CDR1 is MDHEN and CDR2 is SYDVKM. V was trimmed by 3 bases and J by 2 bases, leaving 10 bases between them.

The V gene is TRBV5-4, the J gene TRBJ1-4; D may be TRBD1 (5 bases). Germline lookup yields CDR1 SGHNT and CDR2 YYREEE (reference sequence). CDR3 length: 17 residues. Trimming removed 0 bases at V and 8 bases at J, with 20 bases between. For the CDR3, the DNA is TGTGCCAGCAGCTTGGAGGCTGGGGCAGGGCAATGGGAAAAACTGTTTTTT. Translating gives CASSLEAGAGQWEKLFF. The whole variable domain, filled in from reference TRBV5-4 and TRBJ1-4, reads ETGVTQSPTHLIKTRGQQVTLRCSSQSGHNTVSWYQQALGQGPQFIFQYYREEENGRGNFPPRFSGLQFPNYSSELNVNALELDDSALYLCASSLEAGAGQWEKLFFGSGTQLSVL.

The chain carries TRBV6-4 and TRBJ2-3, with 7 bases aligning to TRBD1. CDR3 length: 15 amino acids. From germline, CDR1 is MRHNA and CDR2 SNTAGT. V trimming: 10 bases; J trimming: 4 bases; junction bases outside the gene matches: 14. The CDR3 DNA reads as TGTGCCATCACTAAGGGGGCTCGGGTCCCAGATACGCAGTATTTT. It encodes CAITKGARVPDTQYF.